This entry lists 3 T cell receptor beta chains sequenced from one sample in a study (dated by TCRdb to between 2015 and 2016). Preparation of the library involved 5' RACE. These reads were obtained on an Illumina MiSeq. Using fastp trimming at Q25 and MiXCR clonotype assembly, TCRdb reanalyzed the public sequencing data and kept in-frame beta chains. Each entry merges the rows of one CDR3 protein and shows their most common DNA and genes. Present in this sample are about 54,000 distinct CDR3 sequences, 15% to 20% of which were seen just once. Clones ranked in the top ten supply around 2.3% of the sample. Specimen: naive CD4+ T cells sorted from blood. This specimen's cell subset or site label, interpreted: naive CD4+ T cells, CD4+CD45RA+CD25-. The receptors here all came from a female donor with breast cancer.

The gene calls are TRBV6-1 and TRBJ2-5; D call uncertain. Deletions cut 2 bases from V and 7 bases from J, with 14 bases between. CDR1 is MNHNS and CDR2 is SASEGT in the germline V gene. The CDR3 spans 14 residues. CDR3 protein: CASSELRAYGTQYF. DNA for the CDR3: TGTGCCAGCAGTGAATTAAGAGCGTATGGGACCCAGTACTTC.

The sample holds many counts of this clonotype. The germline gene is not matched at one end of the junction; a read error may be the cause. V and J are TRBV6-5 and TRBJ1-1, with D tentatively TRBD1 (6 bases). The CDR3 has 14 residues. CDR1 and CDR2 (germline): MNHEY, SVGAGI. CDR3: CASSDSDRSTEAFF. DNA of the CDR3: TGTGCCAGCAGTGACTCCGACAGGTCCACTGAAGCTTTCTTT.

This clonotype was picked up a small number of times. The J gene is TRBJ1-5, the V gene TRBV27, with D maybe TRBD1 (5 bases). Trimming shortened V by 5 bases and J by 0 bases, and 8 bases separated the two germline ends. The length of the CDR3 is 14 residues. Germline V gives CDR1 MNHEY, CDR2 SMNVEV (reference sequence). Here the CDR3 DNA reads TGTGCCAGCAGTCGACAGAATAGCAATCAGCCCCAGCATTTT. Encoded protein: CASSRQNSNQPQHF.